The following is a TCR beta chain sequence with its context. This record belongs to a study of identical twins. Unique molecular identifiers were present on the cDNA, which also gained a universal primer site by template switching. MiXCR was run by TCRdb on the 5' RACE reads, yielding one entry per CDR3 protein. The table includes approximately 700,000 distinct CDR3 sequences, about 20% detected once. This CDR3 is 14 amino acids long. The V end lost 5 bases, the J end lost 2 bases, and 11 bases lay between the germline ends. CDR1 and CDR2 from the germline V gene are SEHNR and FQNEAQ (reference sequence). These data were likewise used in another study, on T cells expressing NK-cell markers.

This TCR derives from a woman between 18 and 29 years old in good health. This chain joins TRBV7-9 and TRBJ2-3; D uncertain. Sequenced input: PBMCs. CDR3 in amino acids: CASSRRAYTDTQYF. CDR3 sequence (DNA): TGTGCCAGCAGCAGACGGGCCTACACAGATACGCAGTATTTT.